This T cell receptor (beta chain) originates from a study of STAT5B mutations in CD4+ large granular lymphocyte leukemia. Study results and caveats: 25% of private leukemic clonotypes occurred rarely in other patients' non-leukemic repertoires. 8/27 top patient clones versus 2/35 control clones were TRBV06-family.

Produced via immunoSEQ multiplex PCR; TCRdb's table is partial and in-frame only. The data contain 45,000 or so clones, 80% to 90% of them seen just once; the ten biggest clones take up 2.6%. Buffy coats from healthy blood donors served as controls. Regarding this clone: Its antigen is currently unknown.

V lost 5 bases and J 2 bases, leaving 13 bases between the germline ends. This CDR3 has 14 residues. Germline values: CDR1 MDHEN, CDR2 SYDVKM. Sequenced sample: CD4+ T cells from blood buffy coats. This chain uses TRBV28 with TRBJ2-7; D remains ambiguous. The TCR comes from a human donor in good health. The CDR3 DNA sequence: TGTGCCAGCAGTGCGACCGGCGGCCCCTACGAGCAGTACTTC. It specifies CASSATGGPYEQYF.